These T cell receptor beta chains were read from a single sample in a study of cytomegalovirus exposure and HLA in healthy donors. Measured with immunoSEQ multiplex PCR; TCRdb has only the in-frame clones, and not every one. The repertoire holds approximately 190,000 clones, with over 70% as singletons. What was sequenced was PBMCs. The receptors here all came from a man aged 35-49 years in good health and CMV-seropositive. The CDR3 runs from the conserved cysteine through the conserved F or W. The order of the fields is clone size, J gene, D gene, V gene, CDR3 protein, CDR3 DNA. A D gene is named only where the DNA matches it firmly. A row's size may be missing; if present it is once, few, many or a size class.

>-|TRBJ1-2|TRBD1|TRBV19
CASSIPGQGARYGYTF
TGTGCCAGTAGTATACCGGGACAGGGGGCCCGTTATGGCTACACCTTC
>-|TRBJ2-5|TRBD2|TRBV10-3
CAIRSGLAGGETQYF
TGTGCCATCAGAAGCGGACTAGCGGGAGGGGAGACCCAGTACTTC
>-|TRBJ2-7|TRBD1|TRBV10-3
CVISVGDRGHEQYF
TGTGTCATCAGTGTTGGGGACAGGGGCCACGAGCAGTACTTC
>-|TRBJ2-7|TRBD2|TRBV7-9
CASSLGGLDSYEQYF
TGTGCCAGCAGCTTAGGGGGACTAGATTCCTACGAGCAGTACTTC
>-|TRBJ1-3|TRBD1|TRBV7-6
CASSLQGASGNTIYF
TGTGCCAGCAGTTTACAGGGGGCGTCTGGAAACACCATATATTTT
>-|TRBJ2-7|-|TRBV5-1
CASSPTRPGLSYEQYF
TGCGCCAGCAGCCCGACAAGGCCGGGACTTTCGTACGAGCAGTACTTC
>-|TRBJ2-7|-|TRBV4-2
CASSQLAQSSYEQYF
TGTGCCAGCAGCCAGCTAGCGCAGAGCTCCTACGAGCAGTACTTC
>-|TRBJ2-5|TRBD1|TRBV2
CASNDRGETQYF
TGTGCCAGCAACGACAGGGGAGAGACCCAGTACTTC
>-|TRBJ1-1|-|TRBV7-2
CASSLAISYVRENTEAFF
TGTGCCAGCAGCTTAGCAATTAGTTACGTGAGGGAGAACACTGAAGCTTTCTTT
>-|TRBJ2-6|TRBD2|TRBV28
CASSLGGRAFTGANVLTF
TGTGCCAGCAGTTTGGGCGGGAGGGCATTTACAGGGGCCAACGTCCTGACTTTC
>-|TRBJ2-2|TRBD1|TRBV5-1
CATGQGHTGELFF
TGCGCCACTGGACAGGGCCACACCGGGGAGCTGTTTTTT
>-|TRBJ2-7|-|TRBV27
CASSGAAREQYF
TGTGCCAGCAGTGGGGCAGCCCGGGAGCAGTACTTC
>once|TRBJ1-2|TRBD1|TRBV19
CASSTEGQGGGYTF
TGTGCCAGTAGTACAGAGGGACAGGGAGGTGGCTACACCTTC
>-|TRBJ1-5|-|TRBV2
CASSERVNQPQHF
TGTGCCAGCAGTGAGCGGGTCAATCAGCCCCAGCATTTT
>-|TRBJ2-1|TRBD2|TRBV19
CASVAGDRYNEQFF
TGTGCCAGTGTAGCGGGAGATCGCTACAATGAGCAGTTCTTC